This T cell receptor beta chain was obtained from a study of T cell responses to AZD1222 COVID-19 vaccine. Broader study findings: Nearly half of spike-specific TCRs reportedly target variant regions that are unmutated in the B.1.351 and B.1.1.7 variants. Donors were chiefly white British, with a greater number of females, and clonal diversity was perhaps underestimated.

Clones were sequenced by immunoSEQ multiplex PCR, and TCRdb holds only the in-frame ones, with some missing. The profile shows 150,000 to 200,000 clones, 75% to 90% of them singletons. Note on this clone: The antigen is not known.

Trimming removed 7 bases from V and 6 bases from J, with 13 bases in between. CDR3 length: 14 residues. Per the germline V gene, CDR1 is MNHEY and CDR2 is SVGAGI. Sequencing was performed on peripheral blood, taken on day 0 of AZD1222 vaccination. The rearrangement joins TRBV6-5 to TRBJ2-6; weak D call: TRBD1 (6 bases). The clonotype was recovered from an adult in good health. The CDR3 is CASTVPGVANVLTF. The CDR3 DNA reads as TGTGCCAGCACCGTCCCAGGGGTGGCCAACGTCCTGACTTTC.